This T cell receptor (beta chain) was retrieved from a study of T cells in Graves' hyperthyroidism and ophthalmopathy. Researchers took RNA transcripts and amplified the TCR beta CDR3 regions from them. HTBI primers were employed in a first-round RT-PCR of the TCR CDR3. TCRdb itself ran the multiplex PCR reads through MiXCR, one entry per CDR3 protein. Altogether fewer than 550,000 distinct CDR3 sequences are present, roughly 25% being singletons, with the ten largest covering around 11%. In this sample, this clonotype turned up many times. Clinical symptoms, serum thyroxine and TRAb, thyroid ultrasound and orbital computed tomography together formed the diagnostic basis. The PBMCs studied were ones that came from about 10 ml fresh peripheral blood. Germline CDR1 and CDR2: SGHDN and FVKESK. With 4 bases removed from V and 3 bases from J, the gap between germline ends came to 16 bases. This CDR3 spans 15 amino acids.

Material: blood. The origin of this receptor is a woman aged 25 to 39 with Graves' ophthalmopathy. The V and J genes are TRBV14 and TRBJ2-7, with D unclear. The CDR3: CASSRPSVNYYEQYF. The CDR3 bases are TGTGCCAGCAGCCGTCCATCGGTGAACTACTACGAGCAGTACTTC.